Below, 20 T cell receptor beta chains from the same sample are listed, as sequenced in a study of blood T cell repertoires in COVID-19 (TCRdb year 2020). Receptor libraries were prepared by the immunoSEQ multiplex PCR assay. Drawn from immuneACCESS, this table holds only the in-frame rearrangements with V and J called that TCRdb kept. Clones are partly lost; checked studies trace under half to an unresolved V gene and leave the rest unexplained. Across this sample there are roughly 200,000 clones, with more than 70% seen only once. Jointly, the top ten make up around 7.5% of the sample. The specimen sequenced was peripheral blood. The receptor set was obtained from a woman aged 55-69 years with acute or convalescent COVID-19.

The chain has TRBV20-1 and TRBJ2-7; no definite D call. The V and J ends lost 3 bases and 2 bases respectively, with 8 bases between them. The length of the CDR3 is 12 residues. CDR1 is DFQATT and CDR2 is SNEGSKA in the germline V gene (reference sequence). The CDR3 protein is CSASVQTYEQYF. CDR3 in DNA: TGCAGTGCTAGTGTCCAAACCTACGAGCAGTACTTC.

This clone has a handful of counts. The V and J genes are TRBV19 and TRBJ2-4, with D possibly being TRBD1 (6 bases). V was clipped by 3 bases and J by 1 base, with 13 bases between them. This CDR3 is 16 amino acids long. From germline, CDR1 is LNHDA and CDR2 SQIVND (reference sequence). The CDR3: CASSMIGGGAKNIQYF. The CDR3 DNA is TGTGCCAGTAGTATGATAGGGGGTGGTGCCAAAAACATTCAGTACTTC.

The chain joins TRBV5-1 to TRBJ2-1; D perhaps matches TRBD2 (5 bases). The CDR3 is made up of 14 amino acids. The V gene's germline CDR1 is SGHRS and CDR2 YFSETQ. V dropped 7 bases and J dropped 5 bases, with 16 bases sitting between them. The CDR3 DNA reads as TGCGCCAGCTCCATGACCCGGGGAAACAATGAGCAGTTCTTC. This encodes CASSMTRGNNEQFF.

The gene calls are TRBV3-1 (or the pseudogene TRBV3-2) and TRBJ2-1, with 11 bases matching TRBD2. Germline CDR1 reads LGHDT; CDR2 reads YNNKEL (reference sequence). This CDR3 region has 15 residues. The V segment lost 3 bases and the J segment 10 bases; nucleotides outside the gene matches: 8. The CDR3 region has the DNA TGTGCCAGCAGCCATGCTACGGGACTAGCGGCAGAGCAGTTCTTC. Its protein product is CASSHATGLAAEQFF.

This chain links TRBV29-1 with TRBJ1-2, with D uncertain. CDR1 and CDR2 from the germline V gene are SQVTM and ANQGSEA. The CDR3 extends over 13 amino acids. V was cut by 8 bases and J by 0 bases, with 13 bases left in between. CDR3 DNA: TGCAGCTCCGCGACGGGAGCTAACTATGGCTACACCTTC. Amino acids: CSSATGANYGYTF.

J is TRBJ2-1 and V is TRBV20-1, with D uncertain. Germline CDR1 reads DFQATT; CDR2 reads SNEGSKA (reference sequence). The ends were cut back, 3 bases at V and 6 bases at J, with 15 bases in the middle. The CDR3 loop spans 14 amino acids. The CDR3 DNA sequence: TGCAGTGCTAGTTCGCTGCTAGTTAGCAATGAGCAGTTCTTC. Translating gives CSASSLLVSNEQFF.

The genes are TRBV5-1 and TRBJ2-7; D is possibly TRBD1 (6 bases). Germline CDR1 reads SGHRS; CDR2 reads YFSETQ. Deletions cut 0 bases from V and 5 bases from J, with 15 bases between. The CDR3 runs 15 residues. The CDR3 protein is CASSLELTGPNEQYF. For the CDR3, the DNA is TGCGCCAGCAGCTTGGAGCTGACAGGACCCAACGAGCAGTACTTC.

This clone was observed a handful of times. The CDR3 is CASSYSGELFF. The CDR3 DNA reads as TGTGCCAGCAGTTACAGCGGGGAGCTGTTTTTT. The rearrangement links TRBV12-3 or TRBV12-4 to TRBJ2-2; D remains ambiguous. The CDR3 loop spans 11 amino acids. Trimming pared 4 bases from V and 7 bases from J, leaving 4 bases between.

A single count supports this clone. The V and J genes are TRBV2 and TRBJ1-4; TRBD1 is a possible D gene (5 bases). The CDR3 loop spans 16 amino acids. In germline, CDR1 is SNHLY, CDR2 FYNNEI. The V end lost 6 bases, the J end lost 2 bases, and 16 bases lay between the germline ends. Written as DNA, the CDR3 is TGTGCCAGCAGAAGTTCCTGGGGCTCCACTAATGAAAAACTGTTTTTT. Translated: CASRSSWGSTNEKLFF.

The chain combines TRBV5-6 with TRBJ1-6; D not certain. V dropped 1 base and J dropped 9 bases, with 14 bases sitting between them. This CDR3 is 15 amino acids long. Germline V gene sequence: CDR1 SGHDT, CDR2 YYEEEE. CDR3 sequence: CASSLLAELLSPLHF. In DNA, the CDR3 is TGTGCCAGCAGCTTGCTCGCTGAACTTCTTTCACCCCTCCACTTT.

CDR3 sequence: CASRASGSRTGELFF. The CDR3, as DNA: TGCGCCAGCAGGGCTAGCGGGAGTCGGACCGGGGAGCTGTTTTTT. The gene calls are TRBV5-1 and TRBJ2-2; 10 nucleotides align to TRBD2. Germline V gives CDR1 SGHRS, CDR2 YFSETQ. CDR3 length: 15 amino acids. The V segment lost 5 bases and the J segment 5 bases; nucleotides outside the gene matches: 6.

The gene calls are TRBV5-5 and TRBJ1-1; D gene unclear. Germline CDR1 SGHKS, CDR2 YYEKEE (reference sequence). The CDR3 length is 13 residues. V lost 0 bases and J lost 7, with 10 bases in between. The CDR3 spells CASSLAGSSEAFF. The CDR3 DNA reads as TGTGCCAGCAGCTTGGCAGGATCCAGTGAAGCTTTCTTT.

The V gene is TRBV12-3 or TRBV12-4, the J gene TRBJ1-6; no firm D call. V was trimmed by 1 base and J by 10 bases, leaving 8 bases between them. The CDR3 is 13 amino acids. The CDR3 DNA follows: TGTGCCAGCAGTTTAGTAATAGAGTCACCCCTCCACTTT. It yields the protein CASSLVIESPLHF.

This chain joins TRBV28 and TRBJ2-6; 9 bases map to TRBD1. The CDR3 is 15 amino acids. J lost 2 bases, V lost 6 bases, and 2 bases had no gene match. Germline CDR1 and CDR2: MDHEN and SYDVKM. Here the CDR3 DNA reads TGTGCCAGCAGCCGGACAGGGGCTGGGGCCAACGTCCTGACTTTC. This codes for CASSRTGAGANVLTF. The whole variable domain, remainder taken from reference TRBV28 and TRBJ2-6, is DVKVTQSSRYLVKRTGEKVFLECVQDMDHENMFWYRQDPGLGLRLIYFSYDVKMKEKGDIPEGYSVSREKKERFSLILESASTNQTSMYLCASSRTGAGANVLTFGAGSRLTVL.

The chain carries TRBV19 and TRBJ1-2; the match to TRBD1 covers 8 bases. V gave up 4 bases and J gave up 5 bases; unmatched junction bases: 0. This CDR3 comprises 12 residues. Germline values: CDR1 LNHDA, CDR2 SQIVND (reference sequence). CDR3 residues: CASSRDRYGYTF. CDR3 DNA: TGTGCCAGTAGTAGGGACAGGTATGGCTACACCTTC. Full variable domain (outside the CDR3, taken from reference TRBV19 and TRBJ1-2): DGGITQSPKYLFRKEGQNVTLSCEQNLNHDAMYWYRQDPGQGLRLIYYSQIVNDFQKGDIAEGYSVSREKKESFPLTVTSAQKNPTAFYLCASSRDRYGYTFGSGTRLTVV.

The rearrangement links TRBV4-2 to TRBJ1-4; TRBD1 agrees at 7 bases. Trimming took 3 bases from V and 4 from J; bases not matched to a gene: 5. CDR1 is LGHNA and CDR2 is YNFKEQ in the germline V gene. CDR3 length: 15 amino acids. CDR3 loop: CASSQEGASNEKLFF. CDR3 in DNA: TGTGCCAGCAGCCAGGAGGGGGCTAGTAATGAAAAACTGTTTTTT.

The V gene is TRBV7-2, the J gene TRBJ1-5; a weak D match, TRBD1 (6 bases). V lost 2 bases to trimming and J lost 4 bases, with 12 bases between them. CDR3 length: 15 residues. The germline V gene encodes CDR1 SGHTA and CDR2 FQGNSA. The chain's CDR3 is CASSLSTGRNQPQHF. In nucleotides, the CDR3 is TGTGCCAGCAGCTTAAGTACAGGGCGAAATCAGCCCCAGCATTTT.

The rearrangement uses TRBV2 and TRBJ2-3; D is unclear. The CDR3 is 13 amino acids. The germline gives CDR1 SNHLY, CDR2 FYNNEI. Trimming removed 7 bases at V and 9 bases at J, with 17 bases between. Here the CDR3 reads CASISQRERTQYF. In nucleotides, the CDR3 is TGTGCCAGCATCTCCCAGCGAGAGAGGACGCAGTATTTT. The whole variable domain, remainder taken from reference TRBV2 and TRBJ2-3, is EPEVTQTPSHQVTQMGQEVILRCVPISNHLYFYWYRQILGQKVEFLVSFYNNEISEKSEIFDDQFSVERPDGSNFTLKIRSTKLEDSAMYFCASISQRERTQYFGPGTRLTVL.

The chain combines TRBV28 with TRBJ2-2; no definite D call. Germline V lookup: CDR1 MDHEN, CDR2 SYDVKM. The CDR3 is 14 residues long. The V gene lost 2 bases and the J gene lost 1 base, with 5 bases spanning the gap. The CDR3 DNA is TGTGCCAGCAGTTTAATGAGGAACACCGGGGAGCTGTTTTTT. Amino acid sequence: CASSLMRNTGELFF.

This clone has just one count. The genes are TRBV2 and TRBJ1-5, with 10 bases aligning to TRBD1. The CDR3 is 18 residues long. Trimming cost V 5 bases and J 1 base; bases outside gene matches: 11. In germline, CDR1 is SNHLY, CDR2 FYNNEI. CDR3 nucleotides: TGTGCCAGCAGTCGACAGGGGGCAACGATTACGAGCAATCAGCCCCAGCATTTT. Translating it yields CASSRQGATITSNQPQHF.